This T cell receptor (beta chain) originates from a study of blood T cell repertoires in COVID-19. As for the study in general: The United States, Italy and Spain provided the acute and convalescent COVID-19 samples. T cells, B-cell-depleted T cells, or PBMCs provided the cDNA or gDNA that served as material.

J lost 0 bases, V lost 6 bases, and 8 bases had no gene match. Germline CDR1 LNHDA, CDR2 SQIVND (reference sequence). The CDR3 runs to 17 residues. In the original workflow: For nucleated cells, counts were estimated from reference gene primer amplification. Method: immunoSEQ multiplex PCR; TCRdb's copy keeps in-frame clones and lacks some. V, J and clone size are taken as reported in that table, and D and trimming were inferred from the DNA itself. The sample shows approximately 92,000 clones, about 85% of them seen only once. The chain combines TRBV19 with TRBJ2-3; 11 bases are a match to TRBD2. This TCR was recovered from a man aged 50-59 years with acute or convalescent COVID-19. Sequenced: peripheral blood. CDR3 coding DNA: TGTGCCAGTAGCATCGGGACTAGCGGAGCCAGCACAGATACGCAGTATTTT. This encodes CASSIGTSGASTDTQYF.